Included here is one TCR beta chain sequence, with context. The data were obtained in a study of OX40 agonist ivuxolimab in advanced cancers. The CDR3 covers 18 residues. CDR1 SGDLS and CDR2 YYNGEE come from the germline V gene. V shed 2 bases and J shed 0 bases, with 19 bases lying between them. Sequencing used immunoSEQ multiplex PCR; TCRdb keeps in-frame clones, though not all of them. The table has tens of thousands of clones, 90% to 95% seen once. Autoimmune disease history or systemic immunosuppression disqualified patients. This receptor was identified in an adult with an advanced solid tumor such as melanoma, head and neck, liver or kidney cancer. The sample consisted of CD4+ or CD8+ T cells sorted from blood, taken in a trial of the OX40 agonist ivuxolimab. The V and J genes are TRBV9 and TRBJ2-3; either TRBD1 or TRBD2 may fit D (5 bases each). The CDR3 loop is CASSVPGRRFLSTDTQYF. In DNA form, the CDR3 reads TGTGCCAGCAGCGTGCCGGGACGGAGATTTTTAAGCACAGATACGCAGTATTTT.